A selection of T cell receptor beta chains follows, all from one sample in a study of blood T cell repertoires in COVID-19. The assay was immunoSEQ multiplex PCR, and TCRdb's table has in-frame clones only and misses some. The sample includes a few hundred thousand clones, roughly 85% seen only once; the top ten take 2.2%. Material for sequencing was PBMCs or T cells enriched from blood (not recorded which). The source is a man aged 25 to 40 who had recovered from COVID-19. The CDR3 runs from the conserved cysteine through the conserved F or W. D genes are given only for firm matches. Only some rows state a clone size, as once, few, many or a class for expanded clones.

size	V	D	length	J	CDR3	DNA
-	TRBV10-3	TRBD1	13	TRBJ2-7	CAIGPGGTYEQYF	TGTGCCATCGGGCCAGGGGGCACCTACGAGCAGTACTTC
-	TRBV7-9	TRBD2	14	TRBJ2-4	CASSLARTSGVQYF	TGTGCCAGCAGCTTAGCGCGGACTAGCGGGGTACAGTACTTC
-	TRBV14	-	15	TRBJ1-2	CASSQDFIGVDGYTF	TGTGCCAGCAGCCAAGATTTTATCGGGGTTGATGGCTACACCTTC
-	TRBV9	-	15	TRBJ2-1	CASSVETGTYNEQFF	TGTGCCAGCAGCGTAGAGACAGGAACCTACAATGAGCAGTTCTTC
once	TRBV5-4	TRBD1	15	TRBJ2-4	CASSLEGGAGSIQYF	TGTGCCAGCAGCTTGGAAGGGGGCGCCGGTTCCATTCAGTACTTC
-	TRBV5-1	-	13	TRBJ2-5	CASSPTGSETQYF	TGCGCCAGCAGCCCTACGGGATCAGAGACCCAGTACTTC
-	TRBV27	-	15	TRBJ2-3	CASTPSRGDPETQYF	TGTGCCAGCACCCCCTCCCGGGGTGACCCGGAAACGCAGTATTTT
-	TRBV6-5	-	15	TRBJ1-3	CASSYTGGSGNTIYF	TGTGCCAGCAGTTACACCGGGGGATCTGGAAACACCATATATTTT
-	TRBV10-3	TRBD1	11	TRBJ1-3	CAITDRDTIYF	TGTGCCATCACGGACAGGGACACCATATATTTT
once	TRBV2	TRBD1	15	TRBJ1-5	CASSGQGNDNQPQHF	TGTGCCAGCAGCGGACAGGGAAACGACAATCAGCCCCAGCATTTT
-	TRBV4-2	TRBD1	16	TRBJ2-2	CASSQQTGAITGELFF	TGTGCCAGCAGCCAACAGACAGGGGCGATCACCGGGGAGCTGTTTTTT
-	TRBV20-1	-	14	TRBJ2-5	CSASRGFGLETQYF	TGCAGTGCTAGTAGGGGATTTGGGTTGGAGACCCAGTACTTC
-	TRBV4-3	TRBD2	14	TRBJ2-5	CASSQETGGMTQYF	TGCGCCAGCAGCCAAGAGACGGGGGGTATGACCCAGTACTTC
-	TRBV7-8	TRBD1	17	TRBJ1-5	CASSPRTGLNSNQPQHF	TGTGCCAGCAGCCCTCGGACAGGCCTGAATAGCAATCAGCCCCAGCATTTT
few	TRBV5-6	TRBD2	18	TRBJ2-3	CASSFDVRSGGYLDTQYF	TGTGCCAGCAGCTTCGACGTCAGGAGCGGGGGCTACCTGGATACGCAGTATTTT
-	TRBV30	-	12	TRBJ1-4	CAWSVGGEKLFF	TGTGCCTGGAGTGTGGGAGGCGAAAAACTGTTTTTT
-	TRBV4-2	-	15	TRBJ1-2	CASSQDLQSNYGYTF	TGTGCCAGCAGCCAAGATTTACAGTCAAACTATGGCTACACCTTC
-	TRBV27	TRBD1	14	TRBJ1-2	CASSRRDRGRGYTF	TGTGCCAGCAGTCGCCGGGACAGGGGGCGCGGCTACACCTTC
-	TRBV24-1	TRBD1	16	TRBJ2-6	CATSGGQGFGANVLTF	TGTGCCACCAGTGGGGGACAGGGGTTTGGGGCCAACGTCCTGACTTTC
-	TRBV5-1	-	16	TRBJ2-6	CASSNIRVSGANVLTF	TGCGCCAGCAGCAATATTCGAGTCTCTGGGGCCAACGTCCTGACTTTC
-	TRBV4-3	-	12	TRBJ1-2	CASSQDERGYTF	TGCGCCAGCAGCCAAGATGAGCGAGGCTACACCTTC
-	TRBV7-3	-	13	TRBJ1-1	CASSLNINTEAFF	TGTGCCAGCAGCTTAAATATTAACACTGAAGCTTTCTTT
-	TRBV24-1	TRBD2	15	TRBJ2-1	CATSDPGTSGNEQFF	TGTGCCACCAGTGATCCCGGGACTAGCGGCAATGAGCAGTTCTTC
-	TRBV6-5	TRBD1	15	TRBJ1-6	CASNIDRGNNSPLHF	TGTGCCAGCAACATCGACAGGGGAAATAATTCACCCCTCCACTTT